The 32 T cell receptor beta chains below were found in one sample sequenced in a study of technical replicates of blood from several donors. Assay: immunoSEQ multiplex PCR; the TCRdb copy retains only in-frame clones and omits some. The sample contains tens of thousands of clones, 94% of which appear only once. Sequencing input: T cells isolated from PBMCs. The receptors were gathered from a human donor in good health.

This chain connects TRBV5-1 to TRBJ2-2; TRBD1 matches at 9 bases. The CDR3 consists of 15 residues. Germline lookup yields CDR1 SGHRS and CDR2 YFSETQ. Losses at the gene ends were 4 bases for V and 10 bases for J; bases not matched to a gene: 11. The CDR3 region is CASSRSGTGSLELFF. The CDR3 bases are TGCGCCAGCAGCCGCTCCGGGACAGGGTCCTTGGAGCTGTTTTTT.

The chain employs TRBV2 and TRBJ2-1; 7 bases agree with TRBD1. Trimming took 7 bases from V and 4 from J; bases not matched to a gene: 7. This CDR3 comprises 14 residues. Germline CDR1 and CDR2: SNHLY and FYNNEI. The CDR3 is CASTLGQVYNEQFF. CDR3 sequence (DNA): TGTGCCAGCACCTTAGGACAGGTTTACAATGAGCAGTTCTTC. Looking up the rest from reference TRBV2 and TRBJ2-1 gives the full variable domain: EPEVTQTPSHQVTQMGQEVILRCVPISNHLYFYWYRQILGQKVEFLVSFYNNEISEKSEIFDDQFSVERPDGSNFTLKIRSTKLEDSAMYFCASTLGQVYNEQFFGPGTRLTVL.

This clone was counted once. This CDR3 is CASSFDRGGFGYTF. CDR3 DNA sequence: TGCGCCAGCAGCTTCGACAGGGGTGGATTCGGCTACACCTTC. The rearrangement uses TRBV5-1 and TRBJ1-2, with 8 bases that match TRBD1. This CDR3 comprises 14 residues. Germline assignment: CDR1 SGHRS and CDR2 YFSETQ. The V and J ends lost 2 bases and 8 bases, in that order; junction bases with no gene match: 8. Full variable domain (outside the CDR3, taken from reference TRBV5-1 and TRBJ1-2): KAGVTQTPRYLIKTRGQQVTLSCSPISGHRSVSWYQQTPGQGLQFLFEYFSETQRNKGNFPGRFSGRQFSNSRSEMNVSTLELGDSALYLCASSFDRGGFGYTFGSGTRLTVV.

CDR3 region: CASSLDRSYEQYF. The CDR3 nucleotides are TGCGCCAGCAGCTTGGACAGGTCCTACGAGCAGTACTTC. The V call is TRBV5-1, the J call TRBJ2-7, with D perhaps TRBD1 (5 bases). Germline CDR1 is SGHRS and CDR2 is YFSETQ. The CDR3 spans 13 residues. Trimming stripped 0 bases from V and 1 base from J, with 5 bases between. The variable domain in full, completed from reference TRBV5-1 and TRBJ2-7, reads KAGVTQTPRYLIKTRGQQVTLSCSPISGHRSVSWYQQTPGQGLQFLFEYFSETQRNKGNFPGRFSGRQFSNSRSEMNVSTLELGDSALYLCASSLDRSYEQYFGPGTRLTVT.

This rearrangement joins TRBV6-4 to TRBJ1-6, with a tentative D call TRBD1 (6 bases). The CDR3 has 13 amino acids. Germline V lookup: CDR1 MRHNA, CDR2 SNTAGT. Trimming took off 8 bases at V and 7 bases at J, with 12 bases between the two ends. CDR3 nucleotide sequence: TGTGCCAGCTCCGACAGGAGCAATTCACCCCTCCACTTT. It codes for CASSDRSNSPLHF.

The sample holds one count of this clone. This chain joins TRBV6-5 and TRBJ2-1; TRBD2 agrees at 10 bases. The CDR3 contains 15 residues. In germline, CDR1 is MNHEY, CDR2 SVGAGI. V was clipped by 6 bases and J by 6 bases; unmatched bases: 8. CDR3: CASRHGASGSNEQFF. CDR3 coding DNA: TGTGCCAGCAGGCACGGAGCTAGCGGGAGCAATGAGCAGTTCTTC.

The table lists this clone with a count of one. V usage is TRBV2 and J usage is TRBJ2-7; 10 nucleotides agree with TRBD2. The V and J ends lost 7 bases and 6 bases, in that order; junction bases with no gene match: 9. This CDR3 region has 14 residues. The germline V gene has CDR1 SNHLY and CDR2 FYNNEI. CDR3 in DNA: TGTGCCAGCAATTGGGCTAGCGGGAGTTCCGAGCAGTACTTC. This translates into CASNWASGSSEQYF.

The CDR3, as DNA: TGTGCCAGCAGTGTCCCCCCCCTAGCGGGAGGGGTCTACGAGCAGTACTTC. Its protein is CASSVPPLAGGVYEQYF. The V call is TRBV28, the J call TRBJ2-7, with 12 bases fitting TRBD2. Germline V gene lookup returns CDR1 MDHEN and CDR2 SYDVKM. The CDR3 runs 17 residues. The J segment lost 3 bases and the V segment lost 5 bases, leaving 11 bases of the junction unmatched.

This chain joins TRBV7-9 and TRBJ1-1; 9 nucleotides align to TRBD1. J gave up 10 bases and V 5 bases, and 11 bases lay outside the gene matches. This CDR3 region has 14 residues. CDR1 and CDR2 from the germline V gene are SEHNR and FQNEAQ (reference sequence). For the CDR3, the DNA is TGTGCCAGCAGCCTAGGGGGACAGGGTGGTGTAGCTTTCTTT. Amino acids: CASSLGGQGGVAFF.

The chain combines TRBV6-6 with TRBJ1-2; D unresolved. Germline V gene sequence: CDR1 MNHNY, CDR2 SVGAGI (reference sequence). V lost 2 bases, J lost 4 bases, and 8 bases lay in between. This CDR3 comprises 13 residues. For the CDR3, the DNA is TGTGCCAGCAGTTACATCACAGCCTATGGCTACACCTTC. It specifies CASSYITAYGYTF.

The V and J genes are TRBV6-1 and TRBJ2-7, with D possibly being TRBD2 (6 bases). Looked up from germline, CDR1 is MNHNS and CDR2 is SASEGT. Between the trimmed V and J ends, which lost 2 bases and 5 bases, there was a span of 19 bases. This CDR3 has 16 residues. The CDR3 reads CASSEMILRDGHEQYF. Written as DNA, the CDR3 is TGTGCCAGCAGTGAAATGATCTTGCGGGACGGCCACGAGCAGTACTTC.

The J gene is TRBJ2-7, the V gene TRBV28, with D possibly TRBD1 on 7 matching bases. Germline CDR1 is MDHEN and CDR2 is SYDVKM. This CDR3 contains 15 residues. V dropped 4 bases and J dropped 1 base, with 14 bases sitting between them. The CDR3 loop reads CASSSLQGRSYEQYF. CDR3 sequence (DNA): TGTGCCAGCAGTTCTCTACAGGGGAGGTCCTACGAGCAGTACTTC.

This chain links TRBV5-1 with TRBJ2-1, with 9 bases identical to TRBD2. This CDR3 is 18 amino acids long. The V gene end was trimmed by 0 bases and the J gene end by 0 bases; junction bases not matched to a gene: 7. Germline V lookup: CDR1 SGHRS, CDR2 YFSETQ. The CDR3 is CASSLVGDSGGSYNEQFF. The CDR3 nucleotides are TGCGCCAGCAGCTTGGTCGGTGATAGCGGGGGCTCCTACAATGAGCAGTTCTTC.

The chain employs TRBV2 and TRBJ1-2, with 7 bases that match TRBD1. In germline, CDR1 is SNHLY, CDR2 FYNNEI. CDR3 length: 16 residues. Losses at the gene ends were 5 bases for V and 3 bases for J; bases not matched to a gene: 12. CDR3: CASSRTGTENHYGYTF. CDR3 bases: TGTGCCAGCAGTAGAACCGGGACAGAGAATCACTATGGCTACACCTTC.

This chain links TRBV11-3 with TRBJ1-3; the match to TRBD1 covers 7 bases. V gave up 3 bases and J gave up 2 bases; unmatched junction bases: 1. CDR1 and CDR2 (germline): SGHNT, YENEEA. CDR3 length: 14 amino acids. CDR3 bases: TGTGCCAGCAGCTTTACAGGGGCTGGAAACACCATATATTTT. This gives the protein CASSFTGAGNTIYF.

This clone was seen just once. V gene TRBV5-6 combines with J gene TRBJ1-2; no firm D call. Germline V gives CDR1 SGHDT, CDR2 YYEEEE. Between the trimmed V and J ends, which lost 1 base and 3 bases, there was a span of 7 bases. The CDR3 covers 13 residues. In DNA, the CDR3 is TGTGCCAGCAGCTTGAGGGAGCACTATGGCTACACCTTC. Protein sequence: CASSLREHYGYTF.

This chain uses TRBV28 with TRBJ2-2; 7 nucleotides match TRBD2. Trimming cost V 11 bases and J 2 bases; bases outside gene matches: 5. The CDR3 runs 13 residues. In germline, CDR1 is MDHEN, CDR2 SYDVKM. CDR3 loop: CAAGTTNTGELFF. CDR3 sequence (DNA): TGTGCCGCCGGGACTACTAACACCGGGGAGCTGTTTTTT.

The CDR3 DNA is TGTGCCAGCAGCTTGTACCCCGGTTACGGGGCCAACGTCCTGACTTTC. It translates to CASSLYPGYGANVLTF. The chain couples TRBV5-8 to TRBJ2-6, with no clear D. In germline, CDR1 is SGHTS, CDR2 YDEGEE. The CDR3 covers 16 residues. Trimming left V 1 base short and J 4 bases short, with 12 bases between.

The chain uses TRBV6-5 and TRBJ1-2; 12 bases are a match to TRBD1. Germline V gene lookup returns CDR1 MNHEY and CDR2 SVGAGI. V was clipped by 0 bases and J by 9 bases; unmatched bases: 5. The CDR3 is 15 residues long. The CDR3 DNA reads TGTGCCAGCAGTTACTCCGGGACAGGGGGCGCAAGCTACACCTTC. It codes for CASSYSGTGGASYTF.

This clone was observed once. The chain recombines TRBV7-9 with TRBJ1-6, with 8 bases lining up with TRBD1. The CDR3 has 15 amino acids. With V trimmed by 3 bases and J by 10 bases, 8 bases remained unmatched. CDR1 and CDR2 from the germline V gene are SEHNR and FQNEAQ (reference sequence). DNA for the CDR3: TGTGCCAGCAGCTTTTTCGGACAGGGCAACTCACCCCTCCACTTT. This translates into CASSFFGQGNSPLHF.

The J gene is TRBJ1-3, the V gene TRBV28; 8 bases line up with TRBD1. V shed 5 bases and J 3 bases; nucleotides not matched to a gene: 15. Germline CDR1 MDHEN, CDR2 SYDVKM. The CDR3 has 18 residues. CDR3 sequence reads: CASSPHGIDRGGGNTIYF. In DNA form, the CDR3 reads TGTGCCAGCAGTCCGCATGGAATAGACAGGGGTGGTGGAAACACCATATATTTT.

The chain links TRBV9 to TRBJ1-4; D is unclear. The germline V gene has CDR1 SGDLS and CDR2 YYNGEE. The CDR3 sequence is 17 residues long. V shed 0 bases and J shed 0 bases, with 12 bases lying between them. The CDR3 is CASSVATREATNEKLFF. Here the CDR3 DNA reads TGTGCCAGCAGCGTAGCTACCCGCGAAGCAACTAATGAAAAACTGTTTTTT.

The rearrangement joins TRBV2 to TRBJ1-5; D remains unclear. Germline-derived CDR1 and CDR2 are SNHLY and FYNNEI. The CDR3 has 14 residues. The germline V and J ends were trimmed by 3 bases and 0 bases, with 6 bases remaining between them. CDR3 region: CASSDRFSNQPQHF. The DNA for the CDR3 is TGTGCCAGCAGTGACAGGTTTAGCAATCAGCCCCAGCATTTT.

This clone is a singleton in its sample. V and J are TRBV7-2 and TRBJ2-7; TRBD2 matches at 8 bases. This CDR3 region has 14 residues. The germline V gene has CDR1 SGHTA and CDR2 FQGNSA. V shed 5 bases, J shed 4 bases, and the junction held 7 bases outside the gene matches. The CDR3 sequence: CASSNGLAGYEQYF. CDR3 nucleotide sequence: TGTGCCAGCAGCAACGGACTAGCTGGGTACGAGCAGTACTTC.

This chain connects TRBV6-5 to TRBJ2-3; D unresolved. Germline loops: CDR1 MNHEY, CDR2 SVGAGI. The V end lost 6 bases, the J end lost 7 bases, and 14 bases lay between the germline ends. There are 13 residues in the CDR3. CDR3 coding DNA: TGTGCCAGCAGAACCTACTCGCATCATACGCAGTATTTT. Protein product: CASRTYSHHTQYF.

The chain joins TRBV19 to TRBJ1-5; D is undetermined. The CDR3 has 16 residues. V lost 1 base to trimming and J lost 2 bases, with 12 bases between them. CDR1 and CDR2 from the germline V gene are LNHDA and SQIVND (reference sequence). The CDR3 protein is CASSIGHFKGNQPQHF. Written as DNA, the CDR3 is TGTGCCAGTAGTATAGGACACTTTAAGGGCAATCAGCCCCAGCATTTT.

J is TRBJ1-5 and V is TRBV5-8, with D perhaps TRBD1 (5 bases). CDR1 and CDR2 (germline): SGHTS, YDEGEE. V gave up 3 bases and J gave up 4 bases, with 23 bases separating them. This CDR3 spans 18 amino acids. The chain's CDR3 is CASSSGTFFRPLNQPQHF. The CDR3 nucleotides are TGTGCCAGCAGCTCGGGGACTTTTTTTCGGCCGTTGAATCAGCCCCAGCATTTT.

The V gene is TRBV11-2, the J gene TRBJ2-5; possible D gene TRBD2, 7 bases. Germline V lookup: CDR1 SGHAT, CDR2 FQNNGV. There are 17 residues in the CDR3. V was trimmed by 1 base and J by 2 bases, leaving 17 bases between them. In DNA, the CDR3 is TGTGCCAGCAGCTTAGGAGCTGGCGGGGGCCAACAAGAGACCCAGTACTTC. Encoded protein: CASSLGAGGGQQETQYF.

This clone is a singleton in its sample. The chain employs TRBV19 and TRBJ2-3; possible D gene TRBD2, 5 bases. Between the trimmed V and J ends, which lost 3 bases and 0 bases, there was a span of 16 bases. Germline V lookup: CDR1 LNHDA, CDR2 SQIVND (reference sequence). CDR3 size: 17 residues. CDR3 nucleotide sequence: TGTGCCAGTAGTATTTCGGGGTCCGTACCTAGCACAGATACGCAGTATTTT. Encoded protein: CASSISGSVPSTDTQYF. The whole variable domain, remainder taken from reference TRBV19 and TRBJ2-3, is DGGITQSPKYLFRKEGQNVTLSCEQNLNHDAMYWYRQDPGQGLRLIYYSQIVNDFQKGDIAEGYSVSREKKESFPLTVTSAQKNPTAFYLCASSISGSVPSTDTQYFGPGTRLTVL.

The chain uses TRBV28 and TRBJ1-5; TRBD1 aligns across 7 bases. This CDR3 spans 14 amino acids. Per the germline V gene, CDR1 is MDHEN and CDR2 is SYDVKM. J was trimmed by 6 bases and V by 7 bases; bases with no gene match: 9. The CDR3 spells CASKGQTKFQPQHF. CDR3 nucleotide sequence: TGTGCCAGCAAGGGACAGACTAAATTTCAGCCCCAGCATTTT. Supplemented by reference TRBV28 and TRBJ1-5, the full variable domain reads DVKVTQSSRYLVKRTGEKVFLECVQDMDHENMFWYRQDPGLGLRLIYFSYDVKMKEKGDIPEGYSVSREKKERFSLILESASTNQTSMYLCASKGQTKFQPQHFGDGTRLSIL.

The chain carries TRBV29-1 and TRBJ1-2; D gene unclear. The CDR3 totals 10 residues. V lost 5 bases, J lost 5 bases, and 6 bases lay in between. The germline V gene has CDR1 SQVTM and CDR2 ANQGSEA. CDR3 sequence reads: CSVLLYGYTF. CDR3 DNA: TGCAGCGTTCTCCTATATGGCTACACCTTC.

This clone showed up just once. The chain combines TRBV5-1 with TRBJ1-2; the D is unclear. Germline lookup yields CDR1 SGHRS and CDR2 YFSETQ. V was trimmed by 1 base and J by 2 bases, leaving 6 bases between them. The CDR3 is 13 amino acids. CDR3 sequence: CASSLYGNYGYTF. CDR3 DNA: TGCGCCAGCAGCTTGTACGGGAACTATGGCTACACCTTC.